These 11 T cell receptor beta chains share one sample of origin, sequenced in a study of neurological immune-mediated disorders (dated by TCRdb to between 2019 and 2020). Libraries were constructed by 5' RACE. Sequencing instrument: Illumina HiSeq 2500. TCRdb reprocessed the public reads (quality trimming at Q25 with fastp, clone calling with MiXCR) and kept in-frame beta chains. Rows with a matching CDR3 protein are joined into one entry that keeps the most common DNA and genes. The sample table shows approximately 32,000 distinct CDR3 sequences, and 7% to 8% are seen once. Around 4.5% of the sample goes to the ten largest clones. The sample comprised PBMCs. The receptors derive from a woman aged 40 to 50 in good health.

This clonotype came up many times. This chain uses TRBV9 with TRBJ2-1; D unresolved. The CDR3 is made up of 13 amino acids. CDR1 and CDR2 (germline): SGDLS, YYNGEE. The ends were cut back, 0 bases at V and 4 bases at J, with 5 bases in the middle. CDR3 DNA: TGTGCCAGCAGCGTAGACCATTACAATGAGCAGTTCTTC. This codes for CASSVDHYNEQFF. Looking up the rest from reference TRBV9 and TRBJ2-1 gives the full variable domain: DSGVTQTPKHLITATGQRVTLRCSPRSGDLSVYWYQQSLDQGLQFLIQYYNGEERAKGNILERFSAQQFPDLHSELNLSSLELGDSALYFCASSVDHYNEQFFGPGTRLTVL.

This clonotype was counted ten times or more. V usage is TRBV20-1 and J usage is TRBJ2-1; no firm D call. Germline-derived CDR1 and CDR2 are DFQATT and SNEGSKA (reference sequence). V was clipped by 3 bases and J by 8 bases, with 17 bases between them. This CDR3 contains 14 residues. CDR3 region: CSASPPLLVDEQFF. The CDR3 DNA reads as TGCAGTGCTAGTCCACCGCTCTTAGTCGATGAGCAGTTCTTC.

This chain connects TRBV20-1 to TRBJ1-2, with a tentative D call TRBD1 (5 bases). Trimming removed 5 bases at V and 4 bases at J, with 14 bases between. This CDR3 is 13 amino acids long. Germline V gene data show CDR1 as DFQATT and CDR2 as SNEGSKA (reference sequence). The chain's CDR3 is CSASPGPTYGYTF. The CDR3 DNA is TGCAGTGCTTCCCCGGGACCGACCTATGGCTACACCTTC.

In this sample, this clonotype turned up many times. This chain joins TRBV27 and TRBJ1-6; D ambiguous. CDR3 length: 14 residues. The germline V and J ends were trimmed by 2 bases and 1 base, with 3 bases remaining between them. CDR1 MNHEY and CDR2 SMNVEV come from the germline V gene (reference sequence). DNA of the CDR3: TGTGCCAGCAGTTTACAGTCCTATAATTCACCCCTCCACTTT. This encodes CASSLQSYNSPLHF.

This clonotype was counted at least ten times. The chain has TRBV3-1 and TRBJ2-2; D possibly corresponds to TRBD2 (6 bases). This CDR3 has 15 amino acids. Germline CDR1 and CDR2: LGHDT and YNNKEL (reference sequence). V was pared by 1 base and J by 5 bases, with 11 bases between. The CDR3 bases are TGTGCCAGCAGCCAAGGGCGGGGTTTTACCGGGGAGCTGTTTTTT. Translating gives CASSQGRGFTGELFF. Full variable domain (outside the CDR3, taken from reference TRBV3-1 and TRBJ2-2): DTAVSQTPKYLVTQMGNDKSIKCEQNLGHDTMYWYKQDSKKFLKIMFSYNNKELIINETVPNRFSPKSPDKAHLNLHINSLELGDSAVYFCASSQGRGFTGELFFGEGSRLTVL.

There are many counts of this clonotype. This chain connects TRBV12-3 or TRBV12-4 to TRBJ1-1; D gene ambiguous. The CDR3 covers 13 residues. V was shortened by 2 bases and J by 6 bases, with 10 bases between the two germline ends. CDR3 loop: CASSLRLAAEAFF. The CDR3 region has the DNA TGTGCCAGCAGTTTAAGGCTTGCCGCTGAAGCTTTCTTT.

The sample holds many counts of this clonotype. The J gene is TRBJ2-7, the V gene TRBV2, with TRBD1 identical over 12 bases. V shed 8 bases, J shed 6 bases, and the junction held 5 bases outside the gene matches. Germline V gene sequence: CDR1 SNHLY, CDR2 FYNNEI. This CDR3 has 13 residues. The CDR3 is CASRDRGQGEQYV. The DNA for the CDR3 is TGTGCCAGCCGGGACAGGGGGCAGGGCGAGCAGTACGTC.

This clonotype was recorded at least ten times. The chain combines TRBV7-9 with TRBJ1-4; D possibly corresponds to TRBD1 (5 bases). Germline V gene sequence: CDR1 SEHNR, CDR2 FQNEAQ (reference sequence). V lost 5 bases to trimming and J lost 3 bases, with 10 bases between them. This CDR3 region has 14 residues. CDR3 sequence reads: CASSLGGSNEKLFF. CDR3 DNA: TGTGCCAGCAGCCTCGGGGGGTCTAATGAAAAACTGTTTTTT.

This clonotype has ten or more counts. In DNA, the CDR3 is TGTGCCAGCTCACTGGGATCCGGGACAGGGTTTAGCTATGGCTACACCTTC. Translating it yields CASSLGSGTGFSYGYTF. The chain recombines TRBV18 with TRBJ1-2; TRBD1 matches 9 bases. Germline loops: CDR1 KGHSH, CDR2 LQKENI. The CDR3 spans 17 residues. V lost 4 bases to trimming and J lost 4 bases; unmatched junction nucleotides: 13.

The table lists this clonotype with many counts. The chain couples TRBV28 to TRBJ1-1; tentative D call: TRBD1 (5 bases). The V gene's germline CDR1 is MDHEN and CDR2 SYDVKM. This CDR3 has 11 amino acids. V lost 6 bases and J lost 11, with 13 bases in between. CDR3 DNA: TGTGCCAGCAGCTTAGGGGTGTATGCTTTCTTT. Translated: CASSLGVYAFF.

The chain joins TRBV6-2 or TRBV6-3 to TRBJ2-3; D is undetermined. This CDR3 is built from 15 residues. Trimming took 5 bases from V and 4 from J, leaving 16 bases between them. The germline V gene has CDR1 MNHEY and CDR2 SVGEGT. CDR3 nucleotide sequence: TGTGCCAGCAGTCCCACAAGTTCGCCAGCAGATACGCAGTATTTT. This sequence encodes CASSPTSSPADTQYF.